This record covers a single TCR beta chain. This CDR3 region has 16 residues. J was trimmed by 5 bases and V by 2 bases; bases with no gene match: 12. Per germline, CDR1 SGHTA and CDR2 FQGNSA. TCRdb's copy holds only in-frame clones and misses some; the assay was immunoSEQ multiplex PCR. The data contain about 89,000 clones, about 80% of them singletons. These data originate in a study of blood T cell repertoires in COVID-19. Study information: Material from acute and convalescent COVID-19 was sourced from the United States, Italy and Spain. From T cells, B-cell-depleted T cells, or PBMCs came the material, which was cDNA or gDNA.

Material for sequencing was peripheral blood. The V call is TRBV7-2, the J call TRBJ2-7, with TRBD1 matching over 7 bases. The TCR sequence derives from a human donor in a cohort sampled during active COVID-19. The CDR3 loop is CASSLNRGSFGDEQYF. In DNA, the CDR3 is TGTGCCAGCAGCTTAAACAGGGGCTCCTTCGGGGACGAGCAGTACTTC.